Sequencing of this T cell receptor (beta chain) was carried out in a study of blood T cells in healthy people across ages. On this clonotype itself: Its antigen is still unknown.

Study-wide results and limits: In older individuals, TCR beta diversity per million T cells was lower, falling roughly linearly with age. It was held that diversity estimates obtained from one million T cells represented underestimates. PBMC samples, being unsorted, prevented any conclusive comparison of naive and antigen-experienced cells.

In germline, CDR1 is DFQATT, CDR2 SNEGSKA (reference sequence). Trimming cost V 0 bases and J 4 bases, with 18 bases left between them. CDR3 length equals 16 residues. The second PCR ran 7 to 11 cycles with a sample-barcoded 5' primer and J-beta primers. Sequencing of every sample gave 3 million or more CDR3-containing paired-end reads. TCRdb analysed the 5' RACE reads with MiXCR anew, one entry per CDR3 protein. In the table there are roughly 800,000 distinct CDR3 sequences, roughly 64% of which are singletons. The receptor was isolated from a man aged 30-40 years in good health. Sequencing used blood. V and J are TRBV20-1 and TRBJ2-5; D unresolved. DNA of the CDR3: TGCAGTGCTAGAGAGCGTACCCGCCAACCCGGAGAGACCCAGTACTTC. Protein: CSARERTRQPGETQYF.